A selection of T cell receptor beta chains follows, all from one sample in a study of long-term antiretroviral therapy in people with HIV. Here immunoSEQ multiplex PCR was the method, and the copy in TCRdb shows in-frame clones only, minus some. The sample shows around 23,000 clones, about four fifths of them seen only once. The material was unsorted PBMCs, obtained 0.5 years before starting antiretroviral therapy. Every receptor here comes from a man aged 35-49 years with HIV. The CDR3 runs from the conserved cysteine through the conserved F or W. The order of the fields is clone size, D gene, J gene, V gene, CDR3 DNA, CDR3 protein. D genes are given only for firm matches. Where a row states a size, it is once, few, many or the class of an expanded clone; other rows omit it.

abundance: once
d_gene: TRBD1
j_gene: TRBJ1-5
v_gene: TRBV27
CDR3nt: TGTGCCAGCAGTTCACAGGGGAGGCAGCCCCAGCATTTT
CDR3aa: CASSSQGRQPQHF

abundance: NA
d_gene: NA
j_gene: TRBJ1-1
v_gene: TRBV6-1
CDR3nt: TGTGCCAGCAGTGAAAGGGGGGGCCAGGATGTCACTGAAGCTTTCTTT
CDR3aa: CASSERGGQDVTEAFF

abundance: few
d_gene: NA
j_gene: TRBJ2-1
v_gene: TRBV9
CDR3nt: TGTGCCAGCAGCCCCTTACAGGGCAATGAGCAGTTCTTC
CDR3aa: CASSPLQGNEQFF

abundance: NA
d_gene: NA
j_gene: TRBJ1-3
v_gene: TRBV28
CDR3nt: TGTGCCAGCAGTTCCAAGAGCTCTGGAAACACCATATATTTT
CDR3aa: CASSSKSSGNTIYF

abundance: once
d_gene: NA
j_gene: TRBJ1-5
v_gene: TRBV19
CDR3nt: TGTGCCAGTAGTATCGGGGGCGGGGATAGAGGTCAGCCCCAGCATTTT
CDR3aa: CASSIGGGDRGQPQHF

abundance: NA
d_gene: TRBD1
j_gene: TRBJ1-3
v_gene: TRBV28
CDR3nt: TGTGCCAGCAGTTTAACGGGACAGGCTAGAAACACCATATATTTT
CDR3aa: CASSLTGQARNTIYF

abundance: NA
d_gene: NA
j_gene: TRBJ2-5
v_gene: TRBV28
CDR3nt: TGTGCCAGCAGTTTGAGGGTAGGGACCCAGTACTTC
CDR3aa: CASSLRVGTQYF

abundance: NA
d_gene: TRBD1
j_gene: TRBJ2-7
v_gene: TRBV9
CDR3nt: TGTGCCAGCAGTGCACAGGGGGCCTACGAGCAGTACTTC
CDR3aa: CASSAQGAYEQYF

abundance: few
d_gene: TRBD1
j_gene: TRBJ1-6
v_gene: TRBV18
CDR3nt: TGTGCCAGCTCACCCCGGACAGGGTGGGATTCACCCCTCCACTTT
CDR3aa: CASSPRTGWDSPLHF

abundance: NA
d_gene: NA
j_gene: TRBJ2-1
v_gene: TRBV27
CDR3nt: TGTGCCAGCAACCATCCGGGTTACAATGAGCAGTTCTTC
CDR3aa: CASNHPGYNEQFF

abundance: NA
d_gene: NA
j_gene: TRBJ1-2
v_gene: TRBV6-6
CDR3nt: TGTGCCAGCAGCTCAGCCTACTATGGCTACACCTTC
CDR3aa: CASSSAYYGYTF

abundance: once
d_gene: NA
j_gene: TRBJ2-2
v_gene: TRBV2
CDR3nt: TGTGCCAGCAGTGAGGCGCCGTCGAACACCGGGGAGCTGTTTTTT
CDR3aa: CASSEAPSNTGELFF

abundance: few
d_gene: TRBD2
j_gene: TRBJ2-4
v_gene: TRBV5-4
CDR3nt: TGTGCCAGCAGCTTGGGCCGGGGGGGACTTATTCAGTACTTC
CDR3aa: CASSLGRGGLIQYF

abundance: NA
d_gene: TRBD1
j_gene: TRBJ2-3
v_gene: TRBV11-2
CDR3nt: TGTGCCAGCAGTTTATCCGGGACAGGGGTGGGTCCCACAGATACGCAGTATTTT
CDR3aa: CASSLSGTGVGPTDTQYF

abundance: NA
d_gene: TRBD2
j_gene: TRBJ2-2
v_gene: TRBV7-3
CDR3nt: TGTGCCAGCAGCGTCCGGGGGGGCCCCACCGGGGAGCTGTTTTTT
CDR3aa: CASSVRGGPTGELFF

abundance: NA
d_gene: NA
j_gene: TRBJ1-5
v_gene: TRBV18
CDR3nt: TGTGCCAGCTCAAGCCTGGACGGTCGCAATCAGCCCCAGCATTTT
CDR3aa: CASSSLDGRNQPQHF

abundance: NA
d_gene: NA
j_gene: TRBJ2-3
v_gene: TRBV28
CDR3nt: TGTGCCAGCAAAGTAGGAGGGGGGGCGCGGGATACGCAGTATTTT
CDR3aa: CASKVGGGARDTQYF

abundance: NA
d_gene: NA
j_gene: TRBJ2-6
v_gene: TRBV9
CDR3nt: TGTGCCAGCGCAAGAAGCTCTGGGGCCAACGTCCTGACTTTC
CDR3aa: CASARSSGANVLTF

abundance: few
d_gene: TRBD2
j_gene: TRBJ2-7
v_gene: TRBV19
CDR3nt: TGTGCCAGTAGTGCTAGCGGGGGGGTCGAGCAGTACTTC
CDR3aa: CASSASGGVEQYF

abundance: few
d_gene: NA
j_gene: TRBJ1-6
v_gene: TRBV2
CDR3nt: TGTGCCAGCAGGGGTATCGATTTCGGTTCACCCCTCCACTTT
CDR3aa: CASRGIDFGSPLHF

abundance: NA
d_gene: NA
j_gene: TRBJ2-1
v_gene: TRBV9
CDR3nt: TGTGCCAGCAGCGGGCCATCGACTGGGAATGAGCAGTTCTTC
CDR3aa: CASSGPSTGNEQFF

abundance: NA
d_gene: NA
j_gene: TRBJ1-6
v_gene: TRBV11-2
CDR3nt: TGTGCCAGCAGCTCCAGACTGGGCTTATCACCCCTCCACTTT
CDR3aa: CASSSRLGLSPLHF

abundance: NA
d_gene: NA
j_gene: TRBJ2-2
v_gene: TRBV7-9
CDR3nt: TGTGCCAGCAGCTTAAGCGCCGGGGAGCTGTTTTTT
CDR3aa: CASSLSAGELFF

abundance: NA
d_gene: NA
j_gene: TRBJ1-5
v_gene: TRBV19
CDR3nt: TGTGCCAGTAGTATCGGGATAAGTCAGTCCAATCAGCCCCAGCATTTT
CDR3aa: CASSIGISQSNQPQHF

abundance: NA
d_gene: NA
j_gene: TRBJ2-3
v_gene: TRBV5-4
CDR3nt: TGTGCCAGCAGCTTATCTGGCACAGATACGCAGTATTTT
CDR3aa: CASSLSGTDTQYF

abundance: few
d_gene: TRBD1
j_gene: TRBJ2-6
v_gene: TRBV30
CDR3nt: TGTGCCTGGGCTTACAGGGGCTCTGGGGCCAACGTCCTGACTTTC
CDR3aa: CAWAYRGSGANVLTF

abundance: few
d_gene: TRBD1
j_gene: TRBJ2-2
v_gene: TRBV6-5
CDR3nt: TGTGCCAGCAGCCCGGACAGGGGCCAGGGAGGGCTGTTTTTT
CDR3aa: CASSPDRGQGGLFF

abundance: NA
d_gene: TRBD1
j_gene: TRBJ1-3
v_gene: TRBV2
CDR3nt: TGTGCCAGCGGCGACAGGGCCTCTGGAAACACCATATATTTT
CDR3aa: CASGDRASGNTIYF

abundance: NA
d_gene: TRBD2
j_gene: TRBJ2-1
v_gene: TRBV10-2
CDR3nt: TGCGCCAGCCTTACTAGCGAGGGCTACAATGAGCAGTTCTTC
CDR3aa: CASLTSEGYNEQFF

abundance: NA
d_gene: NA
j_gene: TRBJ2-7
v_gene: TRBV7-8
CDR3nt: TGTGCCAGCAGCACTGCCCGCTACGAGCAGTACTTC
CDR3aa: CASSTARYEQYF

abundance: NA
d_gene: NA
j_gene: TRBJ1-5
v_gene: TRBV19
CDR3nt: TGTGCCAGTAGTGGTGGGGTTGGGGGCCCAAGGAAGCCCCAGCATTTT
CDR3aa: CASSGGVGGPRKPQHF